The 15 T cell receptor beta chains below come from one sample, sequenced in a study of T cells expressing NK-cell markers. Reanalyzing the 5' RACE reads, TCRdb keeps one entry per CDR3 protein, without DNA. This sample's clone table lists under 600,000 distinct CDR3 sequences. Sequencing was done on a sample of blood T cells: a sorted CD56 or NKG2C T cell subset, CD4+ or CD8+ T cells, or bulk PBMC T cells (not recorded which). These receptors all stem from a woman in her fifties or sixties in good health.

This chain uses TRBV5-6 with TRBJ2-1. There are 14 residues in the CDR3. Germline V gives CDR1 SGHDT, CDR2 YYEEEE. The CDR3 protein is CASSRLGSYNEQFF.

The genes are TRBV29-1 and TRBJ2-7; TCRdb reports TRBD1, a call that lacks DNA to check it against. This CDR3 has 13 residues. Germline loops: CDR1 SQVTM, CDR2 ANQGSEA. The CDR3 sequence: CSVRTGGPYEQYF.

The V gene is TRBV9, the J gene TRBJ1-3. CDR3 length: 14 residues. Germline loops: CDR1 SGDLS, CDR2 YYNGEE. CDR3 protein: CASSVALGGNTIYF.

V usage is TRBV6-5 and J usage is TRBJ2-3; TCRdb's D gene call, TRBD2, goes unchecked for lack of DNA. CDR3 size: 15 residues. Germline CDR1 reads MNHEY; CDR2 reads SVGAGI. CDR3 protein: CASSGTSGRANTQYF.

The rearrangement uses TRBV20-1 and TRBJ2-1. CDR3 length equals 13 residues. CDR1 is DFQATT, CDR2 SNEGSKA, per germline (reference sequence). The CDR3 loop reads CSARVWAGNEQFF.

The gene calls are TRBV12-3 or TRBV12-4 and TRBJ1-3; checking the TCRdb D call of TRBD1 is not possible without DNA. This CDR3 has 18 amino acids. This chain's CDR3 is CASSPTPKGTSSGNTIYF.

The J gene is TRBJ2-2, the V gene TRBV24-1; TCRdb indicates TRBD1, and absent DNA this call remains unverified. The CDR3 extends over 15 amino acids. Looked up from germline, CDR1 is KGHDR and CDR2 is SFDVKD. CDR3 sequence: CATSESTGNTGELFF.

V usage is TRBV10-3 and J usage is TRBJ2-3; TCRdb indicates TRBD1, and absent DNA this call remains unverified. The CDR3 is 14 amino acids. Germline CDR1 reads ENHRY; CDR2 reads SYGVKD. The CDR3 region is CAINRGTPTDTQYF.

The chain combines TRBV15 with TRBJ1-5; TCRdb names TRBD1, which stays unverified in the absence of DNA. The length of the CDR3 is 17 residues. CDR1 is LNHNV and CDR2 is YYDKDF in the germline V gene (reference sequence). The CDR3 reads CATSREGQLFSNQPQHF.

V usage is TRBV7-2 and J usage is TRBJ2-7; TCRdb's D call of TRBD1 is untestable without DNA. CDR1 SGHTA and CDR2 FQGNSA come from the germline V gene. The CDR3 is 15 residues long. Here the CDR3 reads CASSLAPWASYEQYF.

The CDR3 loop reads CASSAIPNNEQFF. This chain joins TRBV9 and TRBJ2-1. Germline assignment: CDR1 SGDLS and CDR2 YYNGEE. The CDR3 loop spans 13 amino acids.

The rearrangement uses TRBV18 and TRBJ1-1; TCRdb picks TRBD1, but there is no DNA to check that call. CDR1 is KGHSH, CDR2 LQKENI, per germline. The CDR3 covers 13 residues. The CDR3 sequence is CASSPGTPGGAFF.

The chain combines TRBV9 with TRBJ2-2; as DNA is missing, the TRBD2 call by TCRdb cannot be tested. This CDR3 has 14 residues. CDR1 and CDR2 from the germline V gene are SGDLS and YYNGEE. CDR3: CASSALAATGELFF.

The chain links TRBV6-6 to TRBJ1-3; the D call of TRBD1 rests on TCRdb alone, since no DNA is present to check it. CDR3 length: 16 amino acids. CDR1 is MNHNY, CDR2 SVGAGI, per germline (reference sequence). CDR3 loop: CASSYSGTGRGNTIYF.

The genes are TRBV6-5 and TRBJ2-1; TCRdb's D call of TRBD1 is untestable without DNA. In germline, CDR1 is MNHEY, CDR2 SVGAGI. The CDR3 is 14 residues long. This CDR3 reads CASSFTPQANEQFF.